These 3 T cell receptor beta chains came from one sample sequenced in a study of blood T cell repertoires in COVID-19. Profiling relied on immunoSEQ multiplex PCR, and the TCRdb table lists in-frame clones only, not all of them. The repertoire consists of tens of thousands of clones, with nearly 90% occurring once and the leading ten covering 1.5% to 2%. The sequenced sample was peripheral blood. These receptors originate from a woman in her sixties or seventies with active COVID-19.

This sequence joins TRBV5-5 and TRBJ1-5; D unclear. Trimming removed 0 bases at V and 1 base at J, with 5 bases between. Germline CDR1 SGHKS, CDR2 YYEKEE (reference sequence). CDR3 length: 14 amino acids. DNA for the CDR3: TGTGCCAGCAGCTTGGATCCGAGCAATCAGCCCCAGCATTTT. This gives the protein CASSLDPSNQPQHF.

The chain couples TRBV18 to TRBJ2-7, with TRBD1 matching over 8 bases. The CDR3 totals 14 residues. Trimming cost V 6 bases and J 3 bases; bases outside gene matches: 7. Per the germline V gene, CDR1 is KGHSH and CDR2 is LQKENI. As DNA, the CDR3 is TGTGCCAGCTCGCCGGGACAGGCAAACTACGAGCAGTACTTC. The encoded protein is CASSPGQANYEQYF.

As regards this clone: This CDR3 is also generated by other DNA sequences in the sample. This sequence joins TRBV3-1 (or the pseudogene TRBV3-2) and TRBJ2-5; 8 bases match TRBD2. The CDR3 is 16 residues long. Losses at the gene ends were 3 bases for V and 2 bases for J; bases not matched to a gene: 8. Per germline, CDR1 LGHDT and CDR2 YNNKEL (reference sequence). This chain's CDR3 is CASSHLAGRGQETQYF. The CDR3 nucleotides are TGTGCCAGCAGCCATTTAGCGGGGCGGGGACAAGAGACCCAGTACTTC.